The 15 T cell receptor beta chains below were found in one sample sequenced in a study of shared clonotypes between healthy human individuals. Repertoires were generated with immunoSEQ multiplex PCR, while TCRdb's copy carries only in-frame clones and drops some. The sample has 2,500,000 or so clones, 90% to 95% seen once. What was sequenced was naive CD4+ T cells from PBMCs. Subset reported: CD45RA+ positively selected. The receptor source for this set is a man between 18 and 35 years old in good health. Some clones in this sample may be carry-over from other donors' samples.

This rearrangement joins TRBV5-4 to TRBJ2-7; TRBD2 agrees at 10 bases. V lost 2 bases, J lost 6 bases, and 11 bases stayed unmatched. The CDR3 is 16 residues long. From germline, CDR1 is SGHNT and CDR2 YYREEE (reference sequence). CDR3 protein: CASSFPSGGVMGEQYF. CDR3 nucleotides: TGTGCCAGCAGCTTCCCTAGCGGGGGCGTCATGGGCGAGCAGTACTTC.

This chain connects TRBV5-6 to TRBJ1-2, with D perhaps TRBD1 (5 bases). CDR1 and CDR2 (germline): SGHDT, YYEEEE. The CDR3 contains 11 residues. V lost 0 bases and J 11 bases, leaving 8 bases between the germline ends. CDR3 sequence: CASSLAGLYTF. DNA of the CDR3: TGTGCCAGCAGCTTGGCAGGGCTTTACACCTTC.

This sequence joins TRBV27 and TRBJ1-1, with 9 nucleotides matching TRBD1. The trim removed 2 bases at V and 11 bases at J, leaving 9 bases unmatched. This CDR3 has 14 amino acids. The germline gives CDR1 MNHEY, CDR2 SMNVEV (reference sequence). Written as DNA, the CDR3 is TGTGCCAGCAGTTTAACCACAGGGGGCTTAGGGGCTTTCTTT. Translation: CASSLTTGGLGAFF.

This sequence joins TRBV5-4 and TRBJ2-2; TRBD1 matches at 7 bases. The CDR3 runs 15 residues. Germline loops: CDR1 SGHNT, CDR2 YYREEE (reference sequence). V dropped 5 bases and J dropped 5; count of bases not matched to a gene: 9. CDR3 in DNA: TGTGCCAGCAGTCCGACAGGGAGATGGACCGGGGAGCTGTTTTTT. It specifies CASSPTGRWTGELFF. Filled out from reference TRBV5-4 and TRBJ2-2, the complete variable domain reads ETGVTQSPTHLIKTRGQQVTLRCSSQSGHNTVSWYQQALGQGPQFIFQYYREEENGRGNFPPRFSGLQFPNYSSELNVNALELDDSALYLCASSPTGRWTGELFFGEGSRLTVL.

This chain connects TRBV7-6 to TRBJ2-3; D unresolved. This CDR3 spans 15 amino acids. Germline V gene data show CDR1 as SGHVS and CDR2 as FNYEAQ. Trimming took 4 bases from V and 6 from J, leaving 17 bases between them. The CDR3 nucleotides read TGTGCCAGCAGCTCGCCCCTAAGGCTAGAGGATACGCAGTATTTT. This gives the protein CASSSPLRLEDTQYF.

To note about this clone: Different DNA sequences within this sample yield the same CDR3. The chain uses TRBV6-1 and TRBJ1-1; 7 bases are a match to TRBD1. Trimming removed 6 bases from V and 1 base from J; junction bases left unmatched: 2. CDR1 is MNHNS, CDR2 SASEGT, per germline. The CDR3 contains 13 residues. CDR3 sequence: CASSRQGNTEAFF. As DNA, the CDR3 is TGTGCCAGCAGCCGACAGGGGAACACTGAAGCTTTCTTT.

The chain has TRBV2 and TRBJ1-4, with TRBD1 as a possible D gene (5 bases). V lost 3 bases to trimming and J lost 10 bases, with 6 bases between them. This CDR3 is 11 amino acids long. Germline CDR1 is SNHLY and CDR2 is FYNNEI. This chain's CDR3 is CASSDGGKLFF. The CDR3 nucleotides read TGTGCCAGCAGTGACGGGGGAAAACTGTTTTTT.

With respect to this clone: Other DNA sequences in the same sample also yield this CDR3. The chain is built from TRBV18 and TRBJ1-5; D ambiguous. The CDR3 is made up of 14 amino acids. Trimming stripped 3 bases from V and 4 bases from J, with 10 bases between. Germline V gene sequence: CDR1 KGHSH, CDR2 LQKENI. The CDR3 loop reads CASSPGQENQPQHF. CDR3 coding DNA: TGTGCCAGCTCACCTGGGCAGGAGAATCAGCCCCAGCATTTT.

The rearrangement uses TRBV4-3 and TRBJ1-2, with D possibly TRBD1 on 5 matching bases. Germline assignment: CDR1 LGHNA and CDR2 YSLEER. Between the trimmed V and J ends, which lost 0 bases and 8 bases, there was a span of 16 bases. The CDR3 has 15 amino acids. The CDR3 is CASSQDHQGSVGYTF. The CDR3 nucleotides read TGCGCCAGCAGCCAAGATCACCAGGGAAGTGTGGGCTACACCTTC.

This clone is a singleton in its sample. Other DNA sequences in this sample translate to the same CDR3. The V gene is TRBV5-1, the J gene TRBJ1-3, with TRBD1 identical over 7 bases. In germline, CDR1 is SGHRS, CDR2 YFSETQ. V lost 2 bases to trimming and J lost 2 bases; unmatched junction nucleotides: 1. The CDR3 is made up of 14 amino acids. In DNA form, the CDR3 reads TGCGCCAGCAGCTTAGGGACAGCTGGAAACACCATATATTTT. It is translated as CASSLGTAGNTIYF.

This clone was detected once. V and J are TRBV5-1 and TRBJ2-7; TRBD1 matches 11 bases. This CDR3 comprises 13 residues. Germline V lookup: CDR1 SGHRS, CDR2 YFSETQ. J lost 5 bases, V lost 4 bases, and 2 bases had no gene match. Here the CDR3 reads CASSRDRGDEQYF. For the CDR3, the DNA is TGCGCCAGCAGCCGGGACAGGGGGGACGAGCAGTACTTC. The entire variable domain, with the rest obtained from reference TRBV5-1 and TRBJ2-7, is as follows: KAGVTQTPRYLIKTRGQQVTLSCSPISGHRSVSWYQQTPGQGLQFLFEYFSETQRNKGNFPGRFSGRQFSNSRSEMNVSTLELGDSALYLCASSRDRGDEQYFGPGTRLTVT.

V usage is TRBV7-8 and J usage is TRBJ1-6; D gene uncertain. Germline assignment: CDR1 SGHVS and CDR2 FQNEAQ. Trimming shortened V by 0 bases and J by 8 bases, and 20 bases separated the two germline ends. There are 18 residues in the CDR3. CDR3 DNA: TGTGCCAGCAGCTTAGCGTCAGGAGGGAATTCTGGGGATTCACCCCTCCACTTT. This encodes CASSLASGGNSGDSPLHF.

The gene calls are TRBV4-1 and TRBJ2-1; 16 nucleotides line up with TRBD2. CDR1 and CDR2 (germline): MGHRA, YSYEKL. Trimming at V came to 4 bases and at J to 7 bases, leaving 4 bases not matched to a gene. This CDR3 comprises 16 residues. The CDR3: CASSPGLAGGPNEQFF. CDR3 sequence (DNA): TGCGCCAGCAGCCCGGGACTAGCGGGAGGGCCGAATGAGCAGTTCTTC.

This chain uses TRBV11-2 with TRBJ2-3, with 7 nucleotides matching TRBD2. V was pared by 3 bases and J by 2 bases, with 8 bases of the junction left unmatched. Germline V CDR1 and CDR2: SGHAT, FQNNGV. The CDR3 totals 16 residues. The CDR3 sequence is CASSFSGFRLTDTQYF. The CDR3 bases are TGTGCCAGCAGCTTTAGCGGGTTCCGCCTCACAGATACGCAGTATTTT.

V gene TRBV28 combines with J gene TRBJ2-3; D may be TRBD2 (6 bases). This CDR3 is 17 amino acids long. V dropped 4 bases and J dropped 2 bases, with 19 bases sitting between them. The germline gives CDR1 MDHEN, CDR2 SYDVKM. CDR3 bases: TGTGCCAGCAGTTCCCCGGGACTTCTCCTAAACACAGATACGCAGTATTTT. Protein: CASSSPGLLLNTDTQYF.